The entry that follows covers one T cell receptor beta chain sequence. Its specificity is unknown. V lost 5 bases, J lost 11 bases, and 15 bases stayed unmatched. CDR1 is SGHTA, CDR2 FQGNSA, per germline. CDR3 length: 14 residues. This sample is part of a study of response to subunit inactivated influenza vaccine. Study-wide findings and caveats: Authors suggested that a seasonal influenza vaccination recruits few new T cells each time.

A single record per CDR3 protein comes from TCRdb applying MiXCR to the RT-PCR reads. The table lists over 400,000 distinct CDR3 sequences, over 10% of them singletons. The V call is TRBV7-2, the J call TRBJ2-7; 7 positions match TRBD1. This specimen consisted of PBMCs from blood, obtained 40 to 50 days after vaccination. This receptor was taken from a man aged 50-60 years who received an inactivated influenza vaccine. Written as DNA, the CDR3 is TGTGCCAGCAGCCCCTGGACGACAGGGCCGGAAAAGTACTTC. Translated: CASSPWTTGPEKYF.